The T cell receptor (beta chain) described here comes from a study of blood T cell repertoires in COVID-19. Clones were read by immunoSEQ multiplex PCR, and TCRdb kept only the in-frame ones, dropping some. The profile shows about 61,000 clones, 65% to 85% of them singletons. V lost 1 base and J lost 1, with 10 bases in between. The CDR3 contains 15 residues. The germline CDR1 and CDR2 sequences are MGHRA and YSYEKL. This chain uses TRBV4-1 with TRBJ2-5; D is ambiguous. Sequences were obtained from peripheral blood. The receptor was isolated from a man at least 80 years old with active or convalescent COVID-19. The CDR3 region has the DNA TGCGCCAGCAGCCAAGGTCACGGAGTCCAAGAGACCCAGTACTTC. It encodes CASSQGHGVQETQYF.